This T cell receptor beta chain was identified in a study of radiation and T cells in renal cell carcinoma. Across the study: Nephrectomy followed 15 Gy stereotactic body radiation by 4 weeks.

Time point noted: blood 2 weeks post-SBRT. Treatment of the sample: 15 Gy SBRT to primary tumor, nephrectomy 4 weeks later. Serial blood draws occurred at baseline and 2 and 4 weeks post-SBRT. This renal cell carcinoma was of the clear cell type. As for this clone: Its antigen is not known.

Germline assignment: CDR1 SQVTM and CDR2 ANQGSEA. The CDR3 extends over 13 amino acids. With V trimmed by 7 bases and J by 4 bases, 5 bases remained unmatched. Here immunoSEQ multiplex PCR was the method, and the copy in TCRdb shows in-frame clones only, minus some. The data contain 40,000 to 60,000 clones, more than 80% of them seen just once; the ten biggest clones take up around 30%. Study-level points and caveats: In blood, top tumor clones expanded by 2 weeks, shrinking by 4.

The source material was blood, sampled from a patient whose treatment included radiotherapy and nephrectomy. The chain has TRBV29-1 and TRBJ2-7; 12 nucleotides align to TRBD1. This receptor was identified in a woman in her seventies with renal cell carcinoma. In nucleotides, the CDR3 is TGCAGCGCCGGGGACAGGGGGCAATACGAGCAGTACTTC. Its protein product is CSAGDRGQYEQYF.